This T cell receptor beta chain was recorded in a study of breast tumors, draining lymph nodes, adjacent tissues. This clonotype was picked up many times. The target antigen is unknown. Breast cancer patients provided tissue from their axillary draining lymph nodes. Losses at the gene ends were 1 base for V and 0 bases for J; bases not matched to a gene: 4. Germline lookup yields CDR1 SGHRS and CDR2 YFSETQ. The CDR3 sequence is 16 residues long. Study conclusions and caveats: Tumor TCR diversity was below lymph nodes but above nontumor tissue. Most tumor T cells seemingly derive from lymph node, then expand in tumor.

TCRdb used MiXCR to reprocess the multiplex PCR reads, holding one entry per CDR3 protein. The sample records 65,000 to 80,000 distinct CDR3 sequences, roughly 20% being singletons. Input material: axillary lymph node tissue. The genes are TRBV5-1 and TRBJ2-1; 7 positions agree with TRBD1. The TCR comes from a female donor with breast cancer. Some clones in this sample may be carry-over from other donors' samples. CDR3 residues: CASSLWGQSSYNEQFF. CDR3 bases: TGCGCCAGCAGCTTGTGGGGACAGAGCTCCTACAATGAGCAGTTCTTC.